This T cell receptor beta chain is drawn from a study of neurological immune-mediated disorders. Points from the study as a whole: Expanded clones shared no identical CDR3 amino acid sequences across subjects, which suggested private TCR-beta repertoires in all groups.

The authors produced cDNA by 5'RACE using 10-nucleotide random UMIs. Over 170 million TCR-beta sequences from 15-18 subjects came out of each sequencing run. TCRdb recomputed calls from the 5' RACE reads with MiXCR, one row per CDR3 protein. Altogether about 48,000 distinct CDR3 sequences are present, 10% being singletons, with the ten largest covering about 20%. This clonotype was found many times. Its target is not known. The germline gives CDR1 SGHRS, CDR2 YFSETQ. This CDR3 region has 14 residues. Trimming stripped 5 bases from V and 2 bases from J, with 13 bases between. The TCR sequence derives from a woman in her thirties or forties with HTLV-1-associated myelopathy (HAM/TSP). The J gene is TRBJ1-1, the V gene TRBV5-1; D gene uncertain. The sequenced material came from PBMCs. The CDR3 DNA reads TGCGCCAGCAGGTTGATCGACGATAACACTGAAGCTTTCTTT. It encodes CASRLIDDNTEAFF.